The rows below give T cell receptor beta chains drawn from one sample of a study of control samples from healthy donors and cancer patients. The protocol was immunoSEQ multiplex PCR, while the TCRdb copy is restricted to in-frame clones and leaves out a portion. The sample includes tens of thousands of clones, about 92% of them seen just once. The sample taken for sequencing was blood. The receptors derive from a woman younger than 45 in good health. Both conserved end residues are part of each CDR3. A D gene is named only where the DNA matches it firmly. Clone size appears in some rows only: once, few, many, or a class for an expanded clone.

v_gene	d_gene	j_gene	abundance	CDR3aa	CDR3nt
TRBV7-9	NA	TRBJ2-3	NA	CASSGLAGPKATDTQYF	TGTGCCAGCAGCGGCCTGGCAGGCCCGAAAGCCACAGATACGCAGTATTTT
TRBV11-2	NA	TRBJ1-4	NA	CASSLDGVKGEKLFF	TGTGCCAGCAGCTTAGACGGCGTCAAAGGAGAAAAACTGTTTTTT
TRBV11-2	NA	TRBJ1-6	NA	CASSLVGGSNNSPLHF	TGTGCCAGCAGCTTAGTGGGAGGGAGCAATAATTCACCCCTCCACTTT
TRBV5-1	NA	TRBJ1-4	NA	CASSLGQTNEKLFF	TGCGCCAGCAGCTTGGGACAGACAAATGAAAAACTGTTTTTT
TRBV7-2	NA	TRBJ1-4	NA	CASRAGDEGEKLFF	TGTGCCAGCAGAGCAGGGGATGAAGGTGAAAAACTGTTTTTT
TRBV6-6	NA	TRBJ1-6	NA	CASSYSTGSPLHF	TGTGCCAGCAGTTACTCGACGGGGTCTCCCCTCCACTTT
TRBV7-9	NA	TRBJ1-1	NA	CASSSAETSFFF	TGTGCCAGCAGCTCAGCGGAGACAAGTTTTTTCTTT
TRBV2	TRBD1	TRBJ1-6	NA	CASRGQGWTYNSPLHF	TGTGCCAGCAGGGGACAGGGGTGGACCTATAATTCACCCCTCCACTTT
TRBV24-1	TRBD2	TRBJ2-3	NA	CATSFGGSVTDTQYF	TGTGCCACCAGTTTTGGCGGGAGCGTCACAGATACGCAGTATTTT
TRBV19	NA	TRBJ1-5	NA	CASSRGFDQPQHF	TGTGCCAGTAGTAGAGGTTTCGATCAGCCCCAGCATTTT
TRBV28	NA	TRBJ1-1	once	CASSLLDSLAFF	TGTGCCAGCAGTTTACTGGATAGTCTCGCTTTCTTT
TRBV5-1	TRBD1	TRBJ1-1	NA	CASSGLQGAREAFF	TGCGCCAGCAGCGGACTACAGGGGGCTCGGGAAGCTTTCTTT
TRBV19	NA	TRBJ2-3	NA	CASSIAGGDTQYF	TGTGCCAGTAGTATAGCTGGGGGAGATACGCAGTATTTT
TRBV5-4	NA	TRBJ1-2	once	CASSTPLVRGSGYTF	TGTGCCAGCAGCACCCCCCTTGTGAGGGGAAGCGGCTACACCTTC
TRBV11-2	TRBD1	TRBJ1-3	once	CASSSDRVNTIYF	TGTGCCAGCAGTTCAGACAGGGTAAACACCATATATTTT